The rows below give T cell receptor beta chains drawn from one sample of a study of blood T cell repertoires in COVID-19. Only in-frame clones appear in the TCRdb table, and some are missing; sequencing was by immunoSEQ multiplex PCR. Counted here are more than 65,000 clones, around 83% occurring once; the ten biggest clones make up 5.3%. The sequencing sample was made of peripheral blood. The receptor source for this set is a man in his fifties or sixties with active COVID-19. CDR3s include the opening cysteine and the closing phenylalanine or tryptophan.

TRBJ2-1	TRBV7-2	CASSPLTSGRAQFF
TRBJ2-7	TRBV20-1	CSASGGSFNEQYF
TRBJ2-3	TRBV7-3	CASSPGTSPTDTQYF
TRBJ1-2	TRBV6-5	CASRKGQLNYGYTF
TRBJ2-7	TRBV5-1	CASSFLQGNGEQYF
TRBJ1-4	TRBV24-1	CATSVEGANEKLFF
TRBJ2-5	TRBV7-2	CASTTPYQETQYF
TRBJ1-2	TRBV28	CASRRQGAPGGYTF
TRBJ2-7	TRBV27	CASSREGPNEQYF
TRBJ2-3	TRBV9	CASSARTSGAGTDTQYF
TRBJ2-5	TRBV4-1	CASSQDQGGSETQYF
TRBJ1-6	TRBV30	CAWSRSVSPLHF
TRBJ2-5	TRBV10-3	CATSGDQETQYF